One sample yielded the 18 T cell receptor beta chains listed below, sequenced in a study of blood T cell repertoires in COVID-19. The assay was immunoSEQ multiplex PCR, and TCRdb's table has in-frame clones only and misses some. The sample carries about 80,000 clones, 78% recorded once. The sequencing input was peripheral blood. The receptor set was obtained from a man between 60 and 75 years old with COVID-19, enrolled during active disease.

The J gene is TRBJ1-6, the V gene TRBV4-1, with D uncertain. Trimming shortened V by 0 bases and J by 0 bases, and 12 bases separated the two germline ends. The germline V gene has CDR1 MGHRA and CDR2 YSYEKL. The CDR3 length is 18 residues. The CDR3 reads CASSQDGLGSSYNSPLHF. For the CDR3, the DNA is TGCGCCAGCAGCCAAGATGGATTAGGGAGCTCCTATAATTCACCCCTCCACTTT.

The CDR3 DNA reads TGTGCCAGCAGCCCTGGGAGAGGAAACACCATATATTTT. Residues: CASSPGRGNTIYF. The chain links TRBV3-1 (or the pseudogene TRBV3-2) to TRBJ1-3; D not certain. This CDR3 contains 13 residues. V lost 4 bases and J lost 4, with 8 bases in between. Germline CDR1 and CDR2: LGHDT and YNNKEL (reference sequence).

This chain uses TRBV2 with TRBJ2-7; D is perhaps TRBD2 (5 bases). This CDR3 contains 15 residues. CDR1 is SNHLY and CDR2 is FYNNEI in the germline V gene. V dropped 6 bases and J dropped 5 bases, with 20 bases sitting between them. The CDR3: CASRGIRGVSNEQYF. The DNA of the CDR3 is TGTGCCAGCAGGGGAATCCGGGGAGTGAGCAACGAGCAGTACTTC.

The chain carries TRBV11-2 and TRBJ2-3; 7 bases match TRBD2. Germline V gene sequence: CDR1 SGHAT, CDR2 FQNNGV. This CDR3 spans 16 amino acids. Trimming removed 2 bases from V and 0 bases from J; junction bases left unmatched: 5. For the CDR3, the DNA is TGTGCCAGCAGCTTAATGACTAGCAGCAGCACAGATACGCAGTATTTT. This codes for CASSLMTSSSTDTQYF.

CDR3 in amino acids: CASSVGTLFEQYF. DNA for the CDR3: TGCGCCAGCAGCGTTGGGACTCTCTTCGAGCAGTACTTC. This chain links TRBV5-1 with TRBJ2-7; a possible D gene is TRBD2 (6 bases). Germline V gives CDR1 SGHRS, CDR2 YFSETQ. This CDR3 region has 13 residues. V lost 4 bases and J lost 6, with 14 bases in between. The full variable domain, rest sourced from reference TRBV5-1 and TRBJ2-7, is KAGVTQTPRYLIKTRGQQVTLSCSPISGHRSVSWYQQTPGQGLQFLFEYFSETQRNKGNFPGRFSGRQFSNSRSEMNVSTLELGDSALYLCASSVGTLFEQYFGPGTRLTVT.

The V call is TRBV9, the J call TRBJ2-3; D possibly corresponds to TRBD2 (7 bases). The V and J ends lost 3 bases and 5 bases respectively, with 13 bases between them. Germline V gene lookup returns CDR1 SGDLS and CDR2 YYNGEE. The CDR3 is 14 amino acids. This CDR3 reads CASSARGAGDTQYF. The DNA of the CDR3 is TGTGCCAGCAGCGCCCGGGGGGCCGGAGATACGCAGTATTTT.

This clone was counted between two and nine times. CDR3 protein: CATSRAPNPEGLSYEQYF. CDR3 nucleotide sequence: TGTGCCACCAGCAGAGCTCCGAACCCAGAGGGCCTCTCCTACGAGCAGTACTTC. J is TRBJ2-7 and V is TRBV15, with D possibly being TRBD2 (5 bases). CDR1 and CDR2 from the germline V gene are LNHNV and YYDKDF (reference sequence). There are 18 residues in the CDR3. Trimming pared 1 base from V and 0 bases from J, leaving 19 bases between.

CDR3 region: CASSLGGLAVEQYF. The CDR3 DNA is TGTGCCAGCAGCTTGGGAGGACTAGCGGTCGAGCAGTACTTC. V usage is TRBV5-4 and J usage is TRBJ2-7, with 10 bases identical to TRBD2. The junction had 3 bases not matched to a gene; V was cut back by 0 bases and J by 6 bases. The germline V gene encodes CDR1 SGHNT and CDR2 YYREEE (reference sequence). The CDR3 spans 14 residues.

The chain has TRBV7-9 and TRBJ1-4; 8 bases are a match to TRBD1. V dropped 5 bases and J dropped 7; count of bases not matched to a gene: 9. CDR1 SEHNR and CDR2 FQNEAQ come from the germline V gene (reference sequence). This CDR3 has 15 amino acids. The DNA for the CDR3 is TGTGCCAGCAGCCCGATTGGACAGGGTGGTGAAAAACTGTTTTTT. Translated, it gives CASSPIGQGGEKLFF.

The chain has TRBV5-6 and TRBJ2-7; maybe TRBD2 (5 bases). Looked up from germline, CDR1 is SGHDT and CDR2 is YYEEEE. This CDR3 region has 13 residues. V was cut by 4 bases and J by 4 bases, with 12 bases left in between. CDR3 in amino acids: CASSPGNPYEQYF. The CDR3 DNA sequence: TGTGCCAGCAGCCCCGGGAACCCATACGAGCAGTACTTC.

The genes are TRBV12-3 or TRBV12-4 and TRBJ1-2; TRBD1 matches 10 bases. V gave up 3 bases and J gave up 5 bases; unmatched junction bases: 0. The CDR3 length is 13 residues. This chain's CDR3 is CASSLGQGYGYTF. In DNA, the CDR3 is TGTGCCAGCAGTTTGGGACAGGGGTATGGCTACACCTTC.

The rearrangement uses TRBV5-1 and TRBJ2-3; TRBD2 matches at 10 bases. Germline trimming cut 6 bases from V and 0 bases from J; bases unmatched to any gene: 7. In germline, CDR1 is SGHRS, CDR2 YFSETQ. The CDR3 length is 16 residues. The chain's CDR3 is CASTPGLAASTDTQYF. The CDR3 nucleotides read TGCGCCAGCACCCCCGGACTAGCGGCTAGCACAGATACGCAGTATTTT. Using reference TRBV5-1 and TRBJ2-3 for the parts outside the CDR3, the full variable domain is KAGVTQTPRYLIKTRGQQVTLSCSPISGHRSVSWYQQTPGQGLQFLFEYFSETQRNKGNFPGRFSGRQFSNSRSEMNVSTLELGDSALYLCASTPGLAASTDTQYFGPGTRLTVL.

V usage is TRBV19 and J usage is TRBJ1-1; D is unresolved. Trimming stripped 3 bases from V and 5 bases from J, with 10 bases between. CDR1 is LNHDA and CDR2 is SQIVND in the germline V gene (reference sequence). The CDR3 contains 13 residues. Written as DNA, the CDR3 is TGTGCCAGTAGTATCGCCTCGGGAACTGAAGCTTTCTTT. This encodes CASSIASGTEAFF.

This clone was recorded a few times. The CDR3 loop is CASSQVPPLSGTGAYSNQPQHF. The CDR3 region has the DNA TGTGCCAGCAGCCAAGTACCGCCTCTGTCCGGGACAGGAGCTTATAGCAATCAGCCCCAGCATTTT. This chain joins TRBV3-1 (or the pseudogene TRBV3-2) and TRBJ1-5, with TRBD1 identical over 8 bases. The V gene's germline CDR1 is LGHDT and CDR2 YNNKEL (reference sequence). Losses at the gene ends were 1 base for V and 0 bases for J; bases not matched to a gene: 20. The CDR3 loop spans 22 amino acids.

The sample holds a few counts of this clone. The chain has TRBV4-2 and TRBJ2-1; 12 bases line up with TRBD2. Trimming cost V 0 bases and J 4 bases; bases outside gene matches: 19. The CDR3 consists of 22 residues. Germline CDR1 and CDR2: LGHNA and YNFKEQ. The DNA for the CDR3 is TGTGCCAGCAGCCAAGATCCCCCCCGACTAGCGGGAGATCACCTTCAATACAATGAGCAGTTCTTC. This translates into CASSQDPPRLAGDHLQYNEQFF.

The CDR3 DNA is TGTGCCAGCACCACAGGAGGGATAAATGAAAAACTGTTTTTT. It encodes CASTTGGINEKLFF. J is TRBJ1-4 and V is TRBV6-5; tentatively, D is TRBD1 (5 bases). The germline V and J ends were trimmed by 7 bases and 5 bases, with 14 bases remaining between them. In germline, CDR1 is MNHEY, CDR2 SVGAGI. CDR3 length equals 14 residues.

The chain links TRBV27 to TRBJ1-2; no firm D call. Germline CDR1 reads MNHEY; CDR2 reads SMNVEV (reference sequence). The CDR3 contains 13 residues. V lost 6 bases and J 8 bases, leaving 16 bases between the germline ends. This CDR3 reads CASRKTGSIGYTF. The DNA of the CDR3 is TGTGCCAGCAGGAAGACGGGATCTATAGGCTACACCTTC.

The V gene is TRBV9, the J gene TRBJ2-3; possible D gene TRBD2, 5 bases. This CDR3 has 12 residues. Trimming removed 4 bases from V and 6 bases from J, with 9 bases in between. Germline V gives CDR1 SGDLS, CDR2 YYNGEE. This CDR3 is CASSSSFDTQYF. The CDR3 nucleotides read TGTGCCAGCAGCTCTAGCTTTGATACGCAGTATTTT.